This TCR beta chain was identified during a study of blood T cell repertoires in COVID-19. Study information: PBMCs, B-cell-depleted T cells, or T cells were the source of the cDNA or gDNA that made up the material.

Germline-derived CDR1 and CDR2 are MNHNS and SASEGT. V lost 0 bases to trimming and J lost 5 bases, with 13 bases between them. This CDR3 region has 15 residues. Per the original data handling: Amplified reference gene primers provided the basis for estimating nucleated cell counts. This table comes from immunoSEQ multiplex PCR, and its TCRdb copy is limited to in-frame clones, with some not included. Clonal size and the V and J genes are those of that table, whereas D and trimming came from the DNA. This table has 200,000 to 250,000 clones, approximately 80% appearing once. This sequence joins TRBV6-1 and TRBJ1-1; D is perhaps TRBD1 (6 bases). The sequence came from an elderly woman with COVID-19, enrolled during active disease. Sequences were obtained from peripheral blood. For the CDR3, the DNA is TGTGCCAGCAGTGAAGCGGGGGCCCTGGGGACTGAAGCTTTCTTT. It specifies CASSEAGALGTEAFF.